This is a list of T cell receptor beta chains from one sample in a study of T cell changes during pregnancy in multiple sclerosis. The table came from immunoSEQ multiplex PCR; TCRdb's copy has only in-frame clones and leaves some out. The sample has approximately 52,000 clones, approximately 90% seen once; the top ten hold 0.45% to 0.6%. The sample was CD4+ T cells from peripheral blood mononuclear cells, taken after pregnancy. These TCRs come from a female donor with multiple sclerosis, enrolled in a pregnancy study. CDR3s leave out the opening cysteine and the closing phenylalanine or tryptophan. Clone size is stated in some rows and not others, as once, few, many or a class when expanded.

j_call clone_size v_call cdr3_aa
TRBJ2-1 NA TRBV28 ATKGSEPYNEQF
TRBJ2-3 NA TRBV29-1 SVEGSGTNTDTQY
TRBJ2-7 few TRBV2 ASSEGAGVYEQY
TRBJ2-2 NA TRBV4-3 ASSRTGGGGELF
TRBJ2-5 NA TRBV10-3 AISRTGTQETQY
TRBJ1-1 NA TRBV10-2 ASSRGDRGTEAF
TRBJ1-1 NA TRBV19 ASSSRTGEGNTEAF
TRBJ1-2 NA TRBV4-1 ASSQDTSGTAYGYT
TRBJ1-3 NA TRBV5-8 ASSYHSLSSGNTIY
TRBJ2-3 once TRBV7-9 ASRASGAQTTQY
TRBJ2-5 NA TRBV7-9 ASSLAAPGPQY
TRBJ2-1 NA TRBV5-6 ASSHRTWLAGSNEQF
TRBJ1-2 NA TRBV7-9 ASSSTTGGLGFYGYT
TRBJ1-4 NA TRBV25-1 ASRQGSGEKLF
TRBJ1-5 few TRBV6-5 ASGEGGGNQPQH
TRBJ2-5 NA TRBV2 ASTRLPEREQY
TRBJ1-2 NA TRBV4-3 ASSQDRTGWRANYGYT
TRBJ2-3 NA TRBV5-5 ASSFFPTGLGTDTQY
TRBJ2-7 NA TRBV7-9 ASSFQTSSVQY
TRBJ2-3 NA TRBV15 ATSRDRGGVFISTDTQY
TRBJ1-1 NA TRBV2 ASSERGGTEAF
TRBJ2-7 once TRBV4-3 ASSQETGNVYEQY
TRBJ2-6 NA TRBV28 ASGGGAAGANVLT
TRBJ2-2 NA TRBV5-1 ASSGPKWTGGAAGELF
TRBJ2-3 NA TRBV5-1 ASSSGRAGRDTQY
TRBJ2-5 NA TRBV5-1 ASSPGGNTETQY
TRBJ2-7 NA TRBV6-5 ASRRTGSSYEQY
TRBJ2-5 NA TRBV2 ASSPTSVGQETQY
TRBJ1-2 few TRBV28 ASSGTGLLSGYT
TRBJ1-1 NA TRBV6-6 ASILGQIYTEAF
TRBJ2-2 few TRBV7-6 ASSLVVGGTGELF
TRBJ2-4 NA TRBV12-5 ASGYGLAGGGDIQY
TRBJ2-2 NA TRBV19 ATSGQGNTGELF
TRBJ2-6 NA TRBV5-1 ASSPLKPSPGANVLT
TRBJ2-5 NA TRBV29-1 SVEIIQETQY
TRBJ2-7 NA TRBV5-6 ASSGTTSYEQY
TRBJ2-7 NA TRBV28 ASSLAGSSHEQY
TRBJ1-5 NA TRBV5-1 ASSLVPGQPQH
TRBJ2-2 NA TRBV4-1 ASSQELARTGELF
TRBJ1-2 NA TRBV11-3 ASSLEADRITESNYGYT
TRBJ2-6 NA TRBV28 ASSLAGRETGANVLT
TRBJ2-1 NA TRBV7-2 ASSFLPQRASYNEQF
TRBJ2-1 NA TRBV5-5 ASSLVDNEQF
TRBJ2-5 NA TRBV29-1 SVESTKTQY
TRBJ2-1 NA TRBV4-3 ASSQGISSEQQF
TRBJ1-5 NA TRBV30 AWSASGDQPQH
TRBJ2-1 NA TRBV7-8 ASSRSSVWGQGTNEQF
TRBJ2-7 once TRBV7-2 ASSLGLAVTYEQY
TRBJ2-7 NA TRBV5-1 ASSLAQGTLAYEQY
TRBJ1-1 NA TRBV15 ATSRVADTEAF
TRBJ2-1 NA TRBV6-6 ASSPGGLAGDEQF
TRBJ2-3 NA TRBV7-9 ASSWALAEITDTQY
TRBJ1-2 NA TRBV30 AWSRGYGYT
TRBJ1-5 many TRBV7-8 ASSADRGIYQPQH
TRBJ2-1 NA TRBV6-1 ASRTSGRVYEQF